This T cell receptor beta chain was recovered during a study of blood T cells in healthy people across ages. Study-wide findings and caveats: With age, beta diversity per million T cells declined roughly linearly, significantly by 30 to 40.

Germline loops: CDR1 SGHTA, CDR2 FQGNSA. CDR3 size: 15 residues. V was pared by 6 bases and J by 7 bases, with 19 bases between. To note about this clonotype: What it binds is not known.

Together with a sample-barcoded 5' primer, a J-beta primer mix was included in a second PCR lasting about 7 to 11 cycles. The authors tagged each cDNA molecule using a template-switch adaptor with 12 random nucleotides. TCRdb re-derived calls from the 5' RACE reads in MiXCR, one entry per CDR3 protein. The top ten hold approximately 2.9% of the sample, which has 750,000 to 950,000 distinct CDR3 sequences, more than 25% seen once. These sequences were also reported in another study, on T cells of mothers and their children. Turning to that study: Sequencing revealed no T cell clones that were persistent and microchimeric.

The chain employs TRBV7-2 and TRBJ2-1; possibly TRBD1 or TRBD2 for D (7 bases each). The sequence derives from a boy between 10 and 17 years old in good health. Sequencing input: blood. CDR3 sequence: CASRPAGGGGNEQFF. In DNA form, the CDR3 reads TGTGCCAGCAGGCCAGCAGGGGGGGGCGGAAATGAGCAGTTCTTC.